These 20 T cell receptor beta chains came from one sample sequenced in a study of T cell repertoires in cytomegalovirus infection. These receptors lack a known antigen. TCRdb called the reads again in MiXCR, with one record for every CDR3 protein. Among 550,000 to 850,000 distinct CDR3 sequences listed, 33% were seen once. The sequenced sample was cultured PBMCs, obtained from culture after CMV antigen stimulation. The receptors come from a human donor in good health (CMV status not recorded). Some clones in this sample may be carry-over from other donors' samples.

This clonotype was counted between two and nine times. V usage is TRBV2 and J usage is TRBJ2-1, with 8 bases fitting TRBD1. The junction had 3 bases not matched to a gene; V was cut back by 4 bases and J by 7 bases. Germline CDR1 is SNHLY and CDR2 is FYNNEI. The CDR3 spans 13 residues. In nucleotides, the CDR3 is TGTGCCAGCAGTGCACAGGGGGAAAATGAGCAGTTCTTC. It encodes CASSAQGENEQFF.

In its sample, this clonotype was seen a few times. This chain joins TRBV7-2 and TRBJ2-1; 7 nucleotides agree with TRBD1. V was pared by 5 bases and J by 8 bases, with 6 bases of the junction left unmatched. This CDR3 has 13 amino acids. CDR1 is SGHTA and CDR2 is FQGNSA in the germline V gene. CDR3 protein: CASSQSTGHEQFF. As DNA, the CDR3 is TGTGCCAGCAGCCAATCGACAGGGCATGAGCAGTTCTTC.

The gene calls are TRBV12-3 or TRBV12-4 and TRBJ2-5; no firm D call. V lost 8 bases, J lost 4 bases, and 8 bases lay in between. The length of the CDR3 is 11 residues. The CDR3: CASAMSETQYF. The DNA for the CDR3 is TGTGCCAGCGCCATGTCAGAGACCCAGTACTTC.

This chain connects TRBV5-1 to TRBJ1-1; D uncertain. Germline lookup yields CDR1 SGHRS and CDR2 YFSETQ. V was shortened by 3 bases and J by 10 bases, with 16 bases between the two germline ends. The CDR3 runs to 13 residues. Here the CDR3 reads CASSSPPRPGAFF. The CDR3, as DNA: TGCGCCAGCAGCTCACCCCCGCGCCCGGGAGCTTTCTTT.

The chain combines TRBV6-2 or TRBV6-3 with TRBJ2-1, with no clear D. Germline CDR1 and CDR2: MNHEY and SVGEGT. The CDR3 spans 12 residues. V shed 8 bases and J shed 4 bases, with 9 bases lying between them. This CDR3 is CASGNRYNEQFF. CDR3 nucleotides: TGTGCCAGCGGGAATAGGTACAATGAGCAGTTCTTC.

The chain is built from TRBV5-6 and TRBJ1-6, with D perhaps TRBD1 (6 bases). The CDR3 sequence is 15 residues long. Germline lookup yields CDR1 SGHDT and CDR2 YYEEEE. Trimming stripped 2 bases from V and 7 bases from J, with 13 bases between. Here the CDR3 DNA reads TGTGCCAGCAGCTTCGGAGGACAGCTGAATTCACCCCTCCACTTT. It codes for CASSFGGQLNSPLHF.

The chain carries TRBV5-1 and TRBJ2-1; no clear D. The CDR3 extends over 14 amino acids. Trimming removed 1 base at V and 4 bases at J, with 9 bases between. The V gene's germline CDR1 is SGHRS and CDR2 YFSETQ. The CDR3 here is CASSLLQSYNEQFF. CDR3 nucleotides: TGCGCCAGCAGCTTGTTACAGAGTTACAATGAGCAGTTCTTC.

The CDR3 DNA reads TGTGCCAGCAGTTACTCTTCAACGGACAACGTCAATCAGCCCCAGCATTTT. Protein sequence: CASSYSSTDNVNQPQHF. The V and J genes are TRBV6-2 or TRBV6-3 and TRBJ1-5; possible D gene TRBD1, 5 bases. From germline, CDR1 is MNHEY and CDR2 SVGEGT. V was shortened by 0 bases and J by 3 bases, with 15 bases between the two germline ends. The CDR3 has 17 residues.

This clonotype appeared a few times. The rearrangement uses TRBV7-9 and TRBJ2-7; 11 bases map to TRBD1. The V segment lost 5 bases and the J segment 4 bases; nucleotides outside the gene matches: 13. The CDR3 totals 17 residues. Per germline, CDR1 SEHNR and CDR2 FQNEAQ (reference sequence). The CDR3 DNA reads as TGTGCCAGCAGCCCAGCCGACGGGACAGGGGGTGTATACGAGCAGTACTTC. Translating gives CASSPADGTGGVYEQYF.

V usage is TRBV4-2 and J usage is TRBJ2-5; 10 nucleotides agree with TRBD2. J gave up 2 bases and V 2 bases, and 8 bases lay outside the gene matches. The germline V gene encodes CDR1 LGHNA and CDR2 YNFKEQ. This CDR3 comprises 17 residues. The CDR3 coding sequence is TGTGCCAGCAGCCAATCGTATCTAGCGGGGGTACAAGAGACCCAGTACTTC. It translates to CASSQSYLAGVQETQYF.

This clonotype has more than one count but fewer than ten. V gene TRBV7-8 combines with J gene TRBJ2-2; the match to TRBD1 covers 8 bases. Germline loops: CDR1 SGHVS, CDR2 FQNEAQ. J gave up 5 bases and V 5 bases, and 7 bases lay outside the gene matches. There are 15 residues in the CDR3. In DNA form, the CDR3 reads TGTGCCAGCAGCATGACAGGGGTTAGAACCGGGGAGCTGTTTTTT. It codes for CASSMTGVRTGELFF. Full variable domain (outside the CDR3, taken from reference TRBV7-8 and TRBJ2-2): GAGVSQSPRYKVAKRGQDVALRCDPISGHVSLFWYQQALGQGPEFLTYFQNEAQLDKSGLPSDRFFAERPEGSVSTLKIQRTQQEDSAVYLCASSMTGVRTGELFFGEGSRLTVL.

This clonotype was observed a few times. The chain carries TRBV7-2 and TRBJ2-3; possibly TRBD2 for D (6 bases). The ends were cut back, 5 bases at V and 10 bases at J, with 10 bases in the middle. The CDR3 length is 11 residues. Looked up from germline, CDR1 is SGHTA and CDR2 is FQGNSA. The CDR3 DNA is TGTGCCAGCAGCCTAGGACTACCGCAGTATTTT. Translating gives CASSLGLPQYF.

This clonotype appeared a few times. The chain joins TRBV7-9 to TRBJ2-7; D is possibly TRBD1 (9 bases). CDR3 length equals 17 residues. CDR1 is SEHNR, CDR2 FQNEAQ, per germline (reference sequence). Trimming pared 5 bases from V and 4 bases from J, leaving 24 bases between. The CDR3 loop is CASSPRGGTGSSYEQYF. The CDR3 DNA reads TGTGCCAGCAGCCCCCGGGGGGGGACAGGGAGTTCGTACGAGCAGTACTTC. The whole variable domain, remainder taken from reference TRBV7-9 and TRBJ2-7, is DTGVSQNPRHKITKRGQNVTFRCDPISEHNRLYWYRQTLGQGPEFLTYFQNEAQLEKSRLLSDRFSAERPKGSFSTLEIQRTEQGDSAMYLCASSPRGGTGSSYEQYFGPGTRLTVT.

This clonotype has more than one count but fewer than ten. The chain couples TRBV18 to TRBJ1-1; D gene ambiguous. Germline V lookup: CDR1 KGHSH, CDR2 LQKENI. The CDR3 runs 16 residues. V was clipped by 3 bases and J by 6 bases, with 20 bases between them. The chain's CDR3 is CASSPISGSPRAEAFF. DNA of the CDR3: TGTGCCAGCTCACCGATCTCCGGGTCCCCGAGGGCTGAAGCTTTCTTT. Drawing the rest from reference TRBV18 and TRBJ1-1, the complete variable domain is NAGVMQNPRHLVRRRGQEARLRCSPMKGHSHVYWYRQLPEEGLKFMVYLQKENIIDESGMPKERFSAEFPKEGPSILRIQQVVRGDSAAYFCASSPISGSPRAEAFFGQGTRLTVV.

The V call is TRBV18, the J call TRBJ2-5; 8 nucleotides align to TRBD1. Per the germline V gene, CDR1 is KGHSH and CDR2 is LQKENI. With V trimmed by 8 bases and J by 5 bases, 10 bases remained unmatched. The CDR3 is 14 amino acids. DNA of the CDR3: TGTGCCAGCCACTCAGGGGGCGCGCCCGAGACCCAGTACTTC. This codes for CASHSGGAPETQYF.

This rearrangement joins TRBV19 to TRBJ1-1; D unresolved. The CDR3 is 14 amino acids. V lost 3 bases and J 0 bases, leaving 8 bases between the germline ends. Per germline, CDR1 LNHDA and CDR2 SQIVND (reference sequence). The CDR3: CASSMETLNTEAFF. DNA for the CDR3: TGTGCCAGTAGTATGGAGACCTTGAACACTGAAGCTTTCTTT.

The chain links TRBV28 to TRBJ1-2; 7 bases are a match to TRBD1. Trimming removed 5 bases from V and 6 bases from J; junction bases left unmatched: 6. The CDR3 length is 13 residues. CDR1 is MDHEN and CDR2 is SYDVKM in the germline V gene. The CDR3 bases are TGTGCCAGCAGTCGGGAGACAGGGAATGGCTACACCTTC. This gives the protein CASSRETGNGYTF.

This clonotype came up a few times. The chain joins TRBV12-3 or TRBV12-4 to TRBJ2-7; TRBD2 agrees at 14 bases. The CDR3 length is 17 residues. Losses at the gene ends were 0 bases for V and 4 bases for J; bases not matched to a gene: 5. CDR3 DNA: TGTGCCAGCAGTTTAGCCCCGGGACTAGCGGGAGAGTACGAGCAGTACTTC. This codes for CASSLAPGLAGEYEQYF.

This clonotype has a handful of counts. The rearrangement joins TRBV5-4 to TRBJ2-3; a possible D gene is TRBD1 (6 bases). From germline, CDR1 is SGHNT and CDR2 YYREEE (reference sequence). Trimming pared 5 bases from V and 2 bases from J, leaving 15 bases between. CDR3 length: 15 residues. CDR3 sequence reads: CASSQSDRPTDTQYF. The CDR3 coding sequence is TGTGCCAGCAGTCAATCAGACAGGCCCACAGATACGCAGTATTTT.

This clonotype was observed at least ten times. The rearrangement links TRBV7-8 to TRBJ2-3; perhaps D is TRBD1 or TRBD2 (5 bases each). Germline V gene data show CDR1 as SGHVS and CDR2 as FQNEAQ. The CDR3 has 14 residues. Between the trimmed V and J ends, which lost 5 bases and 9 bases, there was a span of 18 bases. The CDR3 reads CASSGTHPSGTQYF. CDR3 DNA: TGTGCCAGCAGCGGGACCCATCCTTCAGGGACGCAGTATTTT.